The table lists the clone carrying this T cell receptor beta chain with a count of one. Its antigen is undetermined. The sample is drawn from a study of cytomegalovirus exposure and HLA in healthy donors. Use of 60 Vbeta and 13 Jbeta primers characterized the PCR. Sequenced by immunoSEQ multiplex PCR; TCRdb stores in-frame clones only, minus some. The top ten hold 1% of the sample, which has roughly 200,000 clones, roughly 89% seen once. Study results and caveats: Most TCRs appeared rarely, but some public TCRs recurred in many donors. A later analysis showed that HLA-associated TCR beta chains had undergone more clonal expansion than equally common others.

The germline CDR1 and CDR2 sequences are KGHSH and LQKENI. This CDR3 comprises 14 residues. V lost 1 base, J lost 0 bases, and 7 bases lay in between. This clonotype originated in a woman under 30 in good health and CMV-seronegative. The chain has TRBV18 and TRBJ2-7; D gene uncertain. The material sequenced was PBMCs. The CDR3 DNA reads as TGTGCCAGCTCACCACGTACCAGCTCCTACGAGCAGTACTTC. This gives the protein CASSPRTSSYEQYF.